Below, 21 T cell receptor beta chains from the same sample are listed, as sequenced in a study of brain T cells in children with intractable seizures. Method: immunoSEQ multiplex PCR; TCRdb's copy keeps in-frame clones and lacks some. The profile shows about 320,000 clones, about 93% of them singletons. Time point described: blood from clinic visit 5 months post-surgery; TSC patient then seizure free. Here the sequenced sample was peripheral blood, taken 4 to 5 months after surgery. These receptors were collected from a boy less than two years old with tuberous sclerosis and intractable seizures.

The chain couples TRBV27 to TRBJ2-1; TRBD2 agrees at 7 bases. CDR3 length equals 16 residues. The V gene's germline CDR1 is MNHEY and CDR2 SMNVEV (reference sequence). The V and J ends lost 5 bases and 7 bases, in that order; junction bases with no gene match: 14. This chain's CDR3 is CASSMAPQLALNEQFF. DNA of the CDR3: TGTGCCAGCAGTATGGCCCCTCAACTAGCGCTAAATGAGCAGTTCTTC.

In its sample, this clone was seen once. Other DNA sequences within the sample encode an identical CDR3. This sequence joins TRBV5-1 and TRBJ1-1; unclear D gene. Germline V lookup: CDR1 SGHRS, CDR2 YFSETQ. This CDR3 spans 14 amino acids. Trimming shortened V by 7 bases and J by 0 bases, and 13 bases separated the two germline ends. The CDR3 loop is CASSLGDMNTEAFF. The CDR3 DNA follows: TGCGCCAGCTCCTTAGGTGACATGAACACTGAAGCTTTCTTT.

J is TRBJ2-7 and V is TRBV10-1; TRBD2 aligns across 9 bases. Germline-derived CDR1 and CDR2 are WNHNN and SYGVQD (reference sequence). Trimming took 3 bases from V and 2 from J; bases not matched to a gene: 8. The CDR3 has 16 amino acids. CDR3 protein: CASSDTRLAGPYEQYF. The CDR3, as DNA: TGCGCCAGCAGTGATACCCGCCTAGCGGGACCCTACGAGCAGTACTTC.

This clone was observed a handful of times. The chain carries TRBV18 and TRBJ2-7; a weak D match, TRBD2 (5 bases). This CDR3 contains 14 residues. The V end was cut by 6 bases, the J end by 2 bases, with 14 bases between. CDR1 is KGHSH, CDR2 LQKENI, per germline. CDR3 DNA sequence: TGTGCCAGCTCCCCGGAGATGGGAGCCTACGAGCAGTACTTC. Its translation is CASSPEMGAYEQYF.

The J gene is TRBJ1-5, the V gene TRBV5-6; 9 bases are a match to TRBD1. The CDR3 spans 14 residues. V trimming: 4 bases; J trimming: 5 bases; junction bases outside the gene matches: 4. From germline, CDR1 is SGHDT and CDR2 YYEEEE. The CDR3 reads CASSPGQGYQPQHF. CDR3 nucleotide sequence: TGTGCCAGCAGCCCGGGACAGGGATATCAGCCCCAGCATTTT.

J is TRBJ2-1 and V is TRBV5-6; the match to TRBD2 covers 11 bases. Germline assignment: CDR1 SGHDT and CDR2 YYEEEE. The CDR3 contains 18 residues. J gave up 7 bases and V 6 bases, and 18 bases lay outside the gene matches. CDR3 in DNA: TGTGCCAGCATCAAATATACCTTTAGCGGGGGGGCCTTAAATGAGCAGTTCTTC. Translated: CASIKYTFSGGALNEQFF.

The chain links TRBV5-5 to TRBJ1-5; 7 bases map to TRBD1. This CDR3 region has 15 residues. CDR1 SGHKS and CDR2 YYEKEE come from the germline V gene (reference sequence). The junction had 9 bases not matched to a gene; V was cut back by 2 bases and J by 7 bases. The CDR3 region has the DNA TGTGCCAGCAGCTTTATCATAGGGGGCGGCCAGCCCCAGCATTTT. Translating gives CASSFIIGGGQPQHF. The whole variable domain, remainder taken from reference TRBV5-5 and TRBJ1-5, is DAGVTQSPTHLIKTRGQQVTLRCSPISGHKSVSWYQQVLGQGPQFIFQYYEKEERGRGNFPDRFSARQFPNYSSELNVNALLLGDSALYLCASSFIIGGGQPQHFGDGTRLSIL.

The rearrangement links TRBV7-9 to TRBJ2-7; D remains unclear. The CDR3 extends over 17 amino acids. CDR1 SEHNR and CDR2 FQNEAQ come from the germline V gene (reference sequence). The V end lost 0 bases, the J end lost 0 bases, and 15 bases lay between the germline ends. The chain's CDR3 is CASSLAKNALSSYEQYF. CDR3 coding DNA: TGTGCCAGCAGCTTAGCCAAAAACGCGTTGAGCTCCTACGAGCAGTACTTC.

This clone appeared a single time. The V call is TRBV5-5, the J call TRBJ2-2, with 7 nucleotides matching TRBD1. Germline CDR1 reads SGHKS; CDR2 reads YYEKEE (reference sequence). This CDR3 region has 16 residues. V was pared by 2 bases and J by 2 bases, with 6 bases of the junction left unmatched. CDR3 region: CASSLPGQYNTGELFF. Written as DNA, the CDR3 is TGTGCCAGCAGCTTACCGGGACAGTACAACACCGGGGAGCTGTTTTTT.

The gene calls are TRBV25-1 and TRBJ1-6; D possibly corresponds to TRBD1 (5 bases). Per the germline V gene, CDR1 is MGHDK and CDR2 is SYGVNS. Between the trimmed V and J ends, which lost 9 bases and 4 bases, there was a span of 13 bases. The CDR3 is 14 amino acids. The CDR3 region is CARGRDCYNSPLHF. In DNA form, the CDR3 reads TGTGCCAGGGGACGGGACTGTTATAATTCACCCCTCCACTTT.

The chain links TRBV9 to TRBJ2-2; tentative D call: TRBD2 (6 bases). Per germline, CDR1 SGDLS and CDR2 YYNGEE. The CDR3 consists of 15 residues. With 4 bases removed from V and 7 bases from J, the gap between germline ends came to 17 bases. The CDR3: CASSTPGLAGGELFF. The CDR3 region has the DNA TGTGCCAGCAGCACCCCGGGACTCGCTGGCGGGGAGCTGTTTTTT. Using reference TRBV9 and TRBJ2-2 for the parts outside the CDR3, the full variable domain is DSGVTQTPKHLITATGQRVTLRCSPRSGDLSVYWYQQSLDQGLQFLIQYYNGEERAKGNILERFSAQQFPDLHSELNLSSLELGDSALYFCASSTPGLAGGELFFGEGSRLTVL.

DNA for the CDR3: TGTGCCAGCAGTTCCCCTAGCGTAGCGGGAGTGGAGGAGCAGTACTTC. Translated: CASSSPSVAGVEEQYF. The V call is TRBV6-5, the J call TRBJ2-7; 9 bases are a match to TRBD2. V lost 4 bases, J lost 7 bases, and 14 bases stayed unmatched. This CDR3 has 16 amino acids. Germline values: CDR1 MNHEY, CDR2 SVGAGI.

The rearrangement links TRBV6-5 to TRBJ1-2; 9 nucleotides line up with TRBD1. V lost 2 bases to trimming and J lost 7 bases; unmatched junction nucleotides: 2. Germline CDR1 reads MNHEY; CDR2 reads SVGAGI. This CDR3 comprises 13 residues. The CDR3 coding sequence is TGTGCCAGCAGTTACGGGACAGGGTTTGGCTACACCTTC. Translation gives CASSYGTGFGYTF.

The V and J genes are TRBV30 and TRBJ1-1; D ambiguous. CDR1 and CDR2 from the germline V gene are GTSNPN and SVGIG (reference sequence). The CDR3 has 16 residues. The V and J ends lost 0 bases and 1 base respectively, with 15 bases between them. CDR3 DNA sequence: TGTGCCTGGAGTGTACGATCCGCCAGCCCGAACACTGAAGCTTTCTTT. Its translation: CAWSVRSASPNTEAFF.

The chain uses TRBV30 and TRBJ1-2; D ambiguous. V lost 0 bases and J lost 8, with 19 bases in between. This CDR3 spans 15 amino acids. CDR1 is GTSNPN and CDR2 is SVGIG in the germline V gene (reference sequence). For the CDR3, the DNA is TGTGCCTGGAGTGTACGTTATTCTGGGGAGGGCGGCTACACCTTC. Translating it yields CAWSVRYSGEGGYTF.

J is TRBJ1-1 and V is TRBV29-1; no reliable D call. Trimming left V 8 bases short and J 3 bases short, with 10 bases between. Germline V CDR1 and CDR2: SQVTM, ANQGSEA. This CDR3 has 11 amino acids. The CDR3 loop is CSSRSDTEAFF. The CDR3 DNA sequence: TGCAGCTCCCGGAGCGACACTGAAGCTTTCTTT. The full variable domain, with the rest looked up from reference TRBV29-1 and TRBJ1-1, is SAVISQKPSRDICQRGTSLTIQCQVDSQVTMMFWYRQQPGQSLTLIATANQGSEATYESGFVIDKFPISRPNLTFSTLTVSNMSPEDSSIYLCSSRSDTEAFFGQGTRLTVV.

The chain uses TRBV21-1 and TRBJ2-1; the table's D gene call, TRBD2, was not cross checked with the DNA. TRBV21-1 is a pseudogene segment. The length of the CDR3 is 15 residues. The CDR3 spells CASSKVVAVYNEQFF. DNA of the CDR3: TGTGCCAGCAGCAAAGTTGTAGCAGTATACAATGAGCAGTTCTTC.

The chain couples TRBV7-3 to TRBJ2-3; 8 bases match TRBD2. The CDR3 runs to 14 residues. V gave up 2 bases and J gave up 5 bases; unmatched junction bases: 3. Germline loops: CDR1 SGHTA, CDR2 FQGTGA. For the CDR3, the DNA is TGTGCCAGCAGCTTAGCAGCGGGGGTAGATACGCAGTATTTT. Protein: CASSLAAGVDTQYF.

The rearrangement joins TRBV5-4 to TRBJ2-2, with 7 bases matching TRBD1. The CDR3 is made up of 15 amino acids. The germline V gene encodes CDR1 SGHNT and CDR2 YYREEE (reference sequence). The J segment lost 2 bases and the V segment lost 4 bases, leaving 5 bases of the junction unmatched. In nucleotides, the CDR3 is TGTGCCAGCAGCGATAGAGGGGGCAACACCGGGGAGCTGTTTTTT. Protein: CASSDRGGNTGELFF.

The chain employs TRBV20-1 and TRBJ2-7; TRBD2 agrees at 8 bases. Looked up from germline, CDR1 is DFQATT and CDR2 is SNEGSKA (reference sequence). Trimming at V came to 3 bases and at J to 3 bases, leaving 4 bases not matched to a gene. CDR3 size: 13 residues. CDR3 bases: TGCAGTGCTAGTGGCGGGAGGCACTACGAGCAGTACTTC. Protein product: CSASGGRHYEQYF.

J is TRBJ1-5 and V is TRBV7-9, with D possibly being TRBD1 (5 bases). The CDR3 covers 15 residues. Germline V gene sequence: CDR1 SEHNR, CDR2 FQNEAQ (reference sequence). Trimming removed 3 bases at V and 1 base at J, with 10 bases between. DNA for the CDR3: TGTGCCAGCAGCTTCTCCGACAGAAGCAATCAGCCCCAGCATTTT. This sequence encodes CASSFSDRSNQPQHF.